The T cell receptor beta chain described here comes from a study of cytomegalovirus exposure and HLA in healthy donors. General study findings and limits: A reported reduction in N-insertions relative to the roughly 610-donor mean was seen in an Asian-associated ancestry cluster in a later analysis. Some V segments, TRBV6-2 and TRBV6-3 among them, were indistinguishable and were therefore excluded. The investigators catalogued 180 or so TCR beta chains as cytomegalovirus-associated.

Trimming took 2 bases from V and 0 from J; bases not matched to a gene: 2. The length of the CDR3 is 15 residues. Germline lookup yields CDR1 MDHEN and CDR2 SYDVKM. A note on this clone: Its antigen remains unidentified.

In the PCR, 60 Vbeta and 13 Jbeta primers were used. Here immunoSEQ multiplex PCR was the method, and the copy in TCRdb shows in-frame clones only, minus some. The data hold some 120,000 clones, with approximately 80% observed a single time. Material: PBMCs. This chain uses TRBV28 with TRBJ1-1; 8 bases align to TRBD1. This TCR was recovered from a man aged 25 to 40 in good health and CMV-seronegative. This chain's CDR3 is CASSLGDRLNTEAFF. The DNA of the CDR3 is TGTGCCAGCAGTTTAGGGGACAGGCTGAACACTGAAGCTTTCTTT.